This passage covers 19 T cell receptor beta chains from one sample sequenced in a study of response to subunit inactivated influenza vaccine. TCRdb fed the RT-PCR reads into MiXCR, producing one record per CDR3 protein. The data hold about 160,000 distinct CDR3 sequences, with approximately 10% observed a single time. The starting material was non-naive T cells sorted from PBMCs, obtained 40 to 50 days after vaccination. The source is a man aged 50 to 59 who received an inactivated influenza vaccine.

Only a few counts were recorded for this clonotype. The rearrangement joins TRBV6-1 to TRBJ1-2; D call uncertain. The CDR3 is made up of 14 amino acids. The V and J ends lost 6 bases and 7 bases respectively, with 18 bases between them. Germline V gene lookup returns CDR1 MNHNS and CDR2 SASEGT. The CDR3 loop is CASRSPGLGAGYTF. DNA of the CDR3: TGTGCCAGCAGGTCGCCAGGTTTGGGCGCTGGCTACACCTTC.

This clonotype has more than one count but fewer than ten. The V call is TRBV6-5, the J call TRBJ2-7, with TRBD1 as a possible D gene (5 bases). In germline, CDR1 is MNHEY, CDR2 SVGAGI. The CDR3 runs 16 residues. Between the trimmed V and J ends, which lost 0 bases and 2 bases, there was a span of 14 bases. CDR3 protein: CASSYSLKGNAYEQYF. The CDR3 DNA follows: TGTGCCAGCAGTTACTCGTTAAAGGGGAATGCCTACGAGCAGTACTTC.

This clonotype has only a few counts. The CDR3 spells CASSIRTSGSTDTQYF. CDR3 nucleotides: TGTGCCAGCAGCATTAGGACTAGCGGGAGCACAGATACGCAGTATTTT. The chain is built from TRBV11-1 and TRBJ2-3, with 11 bases aligning to TRBD2. Germline V gives CDR1 SGHAT, CDR2 FQDESV (reference sequence). The CDR3 has 16 amino acids. J gave up 0 bases and V 5 bases, and 4 bases lay outside the gene matches.

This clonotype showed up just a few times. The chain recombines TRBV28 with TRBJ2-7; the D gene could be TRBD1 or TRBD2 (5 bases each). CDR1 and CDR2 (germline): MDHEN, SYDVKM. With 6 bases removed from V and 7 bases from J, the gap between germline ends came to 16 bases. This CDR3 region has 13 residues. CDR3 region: CASRPGGWGEQYF. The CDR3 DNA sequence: TGTGCCAGCAGACCTGGGGGTTGGGGGGAGCAGTACTTC.

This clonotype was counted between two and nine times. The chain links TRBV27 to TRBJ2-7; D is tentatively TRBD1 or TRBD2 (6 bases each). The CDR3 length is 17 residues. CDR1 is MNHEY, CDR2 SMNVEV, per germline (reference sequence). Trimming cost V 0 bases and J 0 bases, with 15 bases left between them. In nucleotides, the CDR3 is TGTGCCAGCAGTTTATCTGGGGGGCAATATTTCTCCTACGAGCAGTACTTC. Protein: CASSLSGGQYFSYEQYF.

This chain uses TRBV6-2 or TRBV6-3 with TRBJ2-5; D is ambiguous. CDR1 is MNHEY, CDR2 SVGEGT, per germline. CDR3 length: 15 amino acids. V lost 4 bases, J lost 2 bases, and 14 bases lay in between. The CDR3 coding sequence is TGTGCCAGCAGTTCCCCAGTTCCTCGTCAAGAGACCCAGTACTTC. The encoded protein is CASSSPVPRQETQYF.

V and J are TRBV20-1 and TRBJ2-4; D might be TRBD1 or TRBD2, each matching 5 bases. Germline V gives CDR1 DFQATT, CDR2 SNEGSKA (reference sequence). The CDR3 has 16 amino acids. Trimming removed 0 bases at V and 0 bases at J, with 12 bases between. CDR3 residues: CSARDGGPIAKNIQYF. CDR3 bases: TGCAGTGCTAGAGATGGGGGACCGATAGCCAAAAACATTCAGTACTTC.

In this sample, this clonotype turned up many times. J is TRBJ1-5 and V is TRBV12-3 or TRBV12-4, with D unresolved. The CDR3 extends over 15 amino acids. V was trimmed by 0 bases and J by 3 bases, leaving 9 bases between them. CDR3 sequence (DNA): TGTGCCAGCAGTTTAGCAGTTGGGTCCAATCAGCCCCAGCATTTT. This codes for CASSLAVGSNQPQHF.

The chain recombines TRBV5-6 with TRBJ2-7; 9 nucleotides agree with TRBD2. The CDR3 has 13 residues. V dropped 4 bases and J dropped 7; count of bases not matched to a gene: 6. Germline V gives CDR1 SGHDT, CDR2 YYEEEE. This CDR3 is CASSAGGPGEQYF. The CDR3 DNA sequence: TGTGCCAGCAGCGCGGGGGGGCCGGGTGAGCAGTACTTC.

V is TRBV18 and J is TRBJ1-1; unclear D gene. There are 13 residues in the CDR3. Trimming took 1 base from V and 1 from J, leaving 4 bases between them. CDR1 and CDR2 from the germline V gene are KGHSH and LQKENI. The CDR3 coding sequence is TGTGCCAGCTCACCACGGACGAACACTGAAGCTTTCTTT. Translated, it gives CASSPRTNTEAFF.

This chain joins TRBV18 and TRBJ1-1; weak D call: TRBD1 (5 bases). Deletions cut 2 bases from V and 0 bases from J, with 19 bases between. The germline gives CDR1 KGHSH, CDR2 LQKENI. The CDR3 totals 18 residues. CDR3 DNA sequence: TGTGCCAGCTCACCAAGTGGAAGGGGCGCGGAGGTGAACACTGAAGCTTTCTTT. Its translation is CASSPSGRGAEVNTEAFF.

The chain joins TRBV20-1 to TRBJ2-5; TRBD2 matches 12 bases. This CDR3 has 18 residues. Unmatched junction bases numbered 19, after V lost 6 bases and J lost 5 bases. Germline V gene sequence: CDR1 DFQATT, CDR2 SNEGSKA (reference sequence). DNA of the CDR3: TGCAGTGCGAGAAAAGTTTCGCTAGCGGGGGGGGCCCGGGAGACCCAGTACTTC. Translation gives CSARKVSLAGGARETQYF.

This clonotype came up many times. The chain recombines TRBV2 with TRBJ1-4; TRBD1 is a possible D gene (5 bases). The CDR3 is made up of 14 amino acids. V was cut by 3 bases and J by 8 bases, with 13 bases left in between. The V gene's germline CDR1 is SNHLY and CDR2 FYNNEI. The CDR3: CASSDRVSREKLFF. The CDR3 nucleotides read TGTGCCAGCAGTGACAGGGTATCGAGAGAAAAACTGTTTTTT.

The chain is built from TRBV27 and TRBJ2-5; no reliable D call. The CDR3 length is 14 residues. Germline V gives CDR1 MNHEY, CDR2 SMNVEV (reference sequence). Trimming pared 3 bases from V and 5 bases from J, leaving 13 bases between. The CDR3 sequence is CASSFSVGRETQYF. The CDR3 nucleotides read TGTGCCAGCAGTTTTTCCGTTGGGCGGGAGACCCAGTACTTC.

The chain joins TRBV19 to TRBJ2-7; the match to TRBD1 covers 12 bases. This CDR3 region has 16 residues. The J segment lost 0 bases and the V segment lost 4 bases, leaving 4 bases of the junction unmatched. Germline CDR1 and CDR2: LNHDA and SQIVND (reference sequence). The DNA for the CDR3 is TGTGCCAGTAGTAGGGGGACAGGGGGCAGCTCCTACGAGCAGTACTTC. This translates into CASSRGTGGSSYEQYF.

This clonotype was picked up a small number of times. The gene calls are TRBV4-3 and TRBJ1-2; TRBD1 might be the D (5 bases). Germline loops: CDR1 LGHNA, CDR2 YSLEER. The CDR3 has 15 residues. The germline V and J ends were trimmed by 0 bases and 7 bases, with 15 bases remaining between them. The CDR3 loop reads CASSQEESGDGGYTF. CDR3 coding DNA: TGCGCCAGCAGCCAAGAGGAGTCGGGGGATGGTGGCTACACCTTC.

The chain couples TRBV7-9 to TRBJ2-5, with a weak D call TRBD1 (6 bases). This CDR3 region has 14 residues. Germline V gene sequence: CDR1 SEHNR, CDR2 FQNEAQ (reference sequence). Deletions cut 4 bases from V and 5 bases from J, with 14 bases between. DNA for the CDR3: TGTGCCAGCAGCTCTACTCAGGGGCGGGAGACCCAGTACTTC. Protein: CASSSTQGRETQYF. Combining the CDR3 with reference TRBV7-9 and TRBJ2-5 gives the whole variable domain DTGVSQNPRHKITKRGQNVTFRCDPISEHNRLYWYRQTLGQGPEFLTYFQNEAQLEKSRLLSDRFSAERPKGSFSTLEIQRTEQGDSAMYLCASSSTQGRETQYFGPGTRLLVL.

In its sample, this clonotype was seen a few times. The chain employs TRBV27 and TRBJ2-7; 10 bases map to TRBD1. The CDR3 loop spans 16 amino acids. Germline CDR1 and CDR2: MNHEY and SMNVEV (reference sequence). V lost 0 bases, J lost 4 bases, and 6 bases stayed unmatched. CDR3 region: CASSLSDGTGVYEQYF. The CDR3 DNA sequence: TGTGCCAGCAGTTTATCGGATGGGACAGGGGTTTACGAGCAGTACTTC.

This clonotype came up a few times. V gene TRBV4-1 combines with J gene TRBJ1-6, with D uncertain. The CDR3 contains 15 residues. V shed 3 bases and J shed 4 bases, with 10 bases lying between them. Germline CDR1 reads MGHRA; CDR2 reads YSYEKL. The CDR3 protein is CASSQGIGYNSPLHF. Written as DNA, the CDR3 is TGCGCCAGCAGCCAGGGGATCGGGTATAATTCACCCCTCCACTTT.